What follows describes a single TCR beta chain. The record originates from a study of T-cell memory formation after mild COVID-19. TCRdb re-analysed the 5' RACE reads in MiXCR, keeping a single row per CDR3 protein. The data contain about 560,000 distinct CDR3 sequences, 17% of them singletons. The CDR3 runs to 14 residues. Per germline, CDR1 DFQATT and CDR2 SNEGSKA (reference sequence). With 0 bases removed from V and 3 bases from J, the gap between germline ends came to 12 bases. The rearrangement joins TRBV20-1 to TRBJ2-7; TRBD1 might be the D (5 bases). Sequenced input: PBMCs or a T cell subset sorted from them (not recorded which). This TCR was recovered from an adult woman who had mild COVID-19 (a few samples of this study predate the infection). Cell type and time point are not known. The CDR3 nucleotides are TGCAGTGCTAGAGATTTAGGGGTAGACTACGAGCAGTACTTC. It encodes CSARDLGVDYEQYF.